This note documents a single T cell receptor beta chain sequence. TCRdb ran MiXCR on the RT-PCR reads and lists one entry per CDR3 protein. The sample has about 700,000 distinct CDR3 sequences; approximately 14% are singletons. The V gene lost 5 bases and the J gene lost 4 bases, with 17 bases spanning the gap. The CDR3 consists of 14 residues. CDR1 is DFQATT and CDR2 is SNEGSKA in the germline V gene (reference sequence). The chain has TRBV20-1 and TRBJ1-1; D remains unclear. The receptor was isolated from a female donor in good health, serving as a healthy control. The specimen sequenced was memory CD4+ T cells from blood. CDR3 in DNA: TGCAGTGCTCCGAAACGGGGAATAGGCACTGAAGCTTTCTTT. It codes for CSAPKRGIGTEAFF.